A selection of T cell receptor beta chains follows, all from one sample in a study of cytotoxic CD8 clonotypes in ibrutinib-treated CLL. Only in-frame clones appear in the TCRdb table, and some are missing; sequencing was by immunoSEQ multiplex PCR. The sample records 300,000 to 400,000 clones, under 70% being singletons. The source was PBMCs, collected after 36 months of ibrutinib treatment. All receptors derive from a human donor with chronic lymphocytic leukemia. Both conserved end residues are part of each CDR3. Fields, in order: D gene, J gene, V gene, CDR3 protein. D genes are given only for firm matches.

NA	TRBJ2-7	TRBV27	CASSFRDRYEQYF
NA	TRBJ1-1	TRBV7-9	CASSSGRSTEAFF
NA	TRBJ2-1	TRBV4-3	CASSQVPGDEQFF
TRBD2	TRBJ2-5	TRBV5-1	CASSLGTSGGKGTWYF
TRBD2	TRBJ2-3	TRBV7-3	CASSLGAGGPTDTQYF
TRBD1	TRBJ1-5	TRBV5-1	CASSIGTAINQPQHF
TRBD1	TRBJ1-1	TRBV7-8	CASSPWDRANTEAFF
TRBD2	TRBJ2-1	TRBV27	CASSFLAGPLSYNEQFF
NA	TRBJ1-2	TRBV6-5	CASSLTGNYGYTF
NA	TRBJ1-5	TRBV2	CASSEARDNQHF
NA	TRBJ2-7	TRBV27	CASSFTGRPYEQYF
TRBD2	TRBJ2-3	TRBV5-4	CASSFIVLSGGFSDTQYF
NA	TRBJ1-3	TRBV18	CASSPGGTGNTIYF
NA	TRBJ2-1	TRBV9	CASSVVEGGFYNEQFF
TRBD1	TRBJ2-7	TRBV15	CATSRDRDRGPYF
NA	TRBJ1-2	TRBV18	CASSLWTPGGANYGYTF
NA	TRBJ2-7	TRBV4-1	CASSQIRTPYEQYF
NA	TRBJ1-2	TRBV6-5	CASSYSATGYYGYTF
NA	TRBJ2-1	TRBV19	CASSGVDNEQFF
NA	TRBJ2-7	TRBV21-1	CASSVTGTGREQDF
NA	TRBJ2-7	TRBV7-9	CASSLAGGYEQYF
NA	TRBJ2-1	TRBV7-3	CASSSTWGLGGNEQFF
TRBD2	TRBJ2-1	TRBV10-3	CAISVSEAGGLGEQFF
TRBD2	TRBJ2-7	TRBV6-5	CASSYVAGGPLHF
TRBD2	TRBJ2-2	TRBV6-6	CASSPSGSLTGELFF
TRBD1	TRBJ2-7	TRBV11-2	CASSLDRAGYEQYF
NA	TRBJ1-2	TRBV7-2	CASSFHGNYGYTF
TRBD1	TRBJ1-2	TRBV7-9	CASSQDRAINTF
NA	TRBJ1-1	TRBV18	CASSPPTRLDTEAFF
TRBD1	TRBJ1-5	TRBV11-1	CASSWDRNQPQHF
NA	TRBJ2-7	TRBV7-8	CASSLGGDRTYEQYF